This T cell receptor (beta chain) emerged from a study of blood T cell repertoires in COVID-19 (TCRdb year 2020). About the investigation overall: Samples covering the acute and convalescent phases of COVID-19 were provided by collaborators in the United States, Italy and Spain. The material from the prospective study consisted of cDNA or gDNA derived from T cells, B-cell-depleted T cells, or PBMCs. Deeply sampled blood TCRbeta repertoires from subjects exposed to, actively infected with, or recovered from COVID-19 were included in the dataset. A freely available public database, intended as a resource for researchers studying the immune response to SARS-CoV-2, is where the repertoires were released. The samples were drawn from the first 160 participants of the ongoing ImmuneRACE study and from some 1,300 subjects provided by 6 global collaborators. Sample metadata almost always included a de-identified subject ID, COVID-19 status, age in years and sex. Where available, HLA class I and class II types were obtained from metadata supplied by the sample provider rather than from assay-based typing.

Study-wide findings and limitations: How much clinical and demographic metadata was included differed by source and by participant, and the metadata was provided uncurated.

Points on this clone: The antigen this receptor binds is unknown. Base-call qualities are not available, and no considerably larger clone is one nucleotide away.

Inclusive of the bounding cysteine and phenylalanine, the CDR3 is 15 residues long. Only the CDR3 region is kept as DNA, spanning 45 bases read in frame from base 1. The CDR1 and CDR2 encoded by the germline V gene are SGHDT and YYEEEE. V loses 4 bases, J loses 4 bases, and the germline ends lie 15 bases apart. TCRbeta CDR3 regions were amplified from genomic DNA using the immunoSEQ Assay, a bias-controlled multiplex PCR. The source study handled its data this way. The number of nucleated cells in each sample was estimated from the amplification of reference gene primers within the assay. Sequence reads were collapsed and filtered to measure the absolute abundance of every unique TCRbeta CDR3 rearrangement. For each sample, productive Simpson clonality was calculated as the square root of Simpson's diversity index over productive rearrangements. Sourced from immuneACCESS, this table was stored by TCRdb with only in-frame sequences that have V and J called. A share of the clones is absent; for the studies checked, an unresolved V gene accounts for under half, and the remainder has no known explanation. Clone size and the V and J calls come from that table; the DNA yielded D and trimming. The sample contains around 100,000 clones, approximately 62% of them found a single time. The ten biggest clones cover about 6% of the sample.

Whole blood was collected in K2EDTA tubes by collaborating institutions according to the institutions' own protocols. For TCRbeta analysis, collaborator samples were shipped as frozen whole blood, as isolated PBMCs, or as DNA extracted from either sample type. The rearrangement joined TRBV5-6 to TRBJ1-5; the D gene lacks a confident call. This TCR was recovered from a man older than 75 with acute or convalescent COVID-19. The material sequenced was peripheral blood. The DNA is as follows: TGTGCCAGCAGCCGCGGGCGGGGTTCTAATCAGCCCCAGCATTTT. Its coded protein is CASSRGRGSNQPQHF.